The source of this TCR beta chain is a study of shared clonotypes between healthy human individuals. Study-wide results and limits: Naive subsets usually exceeded memory subsets in estimated richness. Around 4.7% of naive CD4 clonotypes were shared across four donors. Rarefaction showed that sequencing of sorted subsets was incomplete (despite large depth).

The germline V gene encodes CDR1 MDHEN and CDR2 SYDVKM. The V gene end was trimmed by 6 bases and the J gene end by 0 bases; junction bases not matched to a gene: 1. There are 14 residues in the CDR3. All the donors were Caucasian adults who lived in Nashville, Tennessee. As to this clone: Its antigen remains unknown. This CDR3 is also generated by other DNA sequences in the sample.

Assay: immunoSEQ multiplex PCR; the TCRdb copy retains only in-frame clones and omits some. The sample includes 2.3 million or so clones, 90% to 95% of them seen just once. V usage is TRBV28 and J usage is TRBJ1-5, with 8 positions matching TRBD1. This sequence originates from a young man in good health. Some clones in this sample may be carry-over from other donors' samples. What was sequenced was naive CD4+ T cells from PBMCs. Subset of the sample: CD45RA+ positively selected. The CDR3 region has the DNA TGTGCCAGCAGACAGGGGGGTAGCAATCAGCCCCAGCATTTT. Amino acid sequence: CASRQGGSNQPQHF. The complete variable domain, with remaining parts taken from reference TRBV28 and TRBJ1-5, reads DVKVTQSSRYLVKRTGEKVFLECVQDMDHENMFWYRQDPGLGLRLIYFSYDVKMKEKGDIPEGYSVSREKKERFSLILESASTNQTSMYLCASRQGGSNQPQHFGDGTRLSIL.